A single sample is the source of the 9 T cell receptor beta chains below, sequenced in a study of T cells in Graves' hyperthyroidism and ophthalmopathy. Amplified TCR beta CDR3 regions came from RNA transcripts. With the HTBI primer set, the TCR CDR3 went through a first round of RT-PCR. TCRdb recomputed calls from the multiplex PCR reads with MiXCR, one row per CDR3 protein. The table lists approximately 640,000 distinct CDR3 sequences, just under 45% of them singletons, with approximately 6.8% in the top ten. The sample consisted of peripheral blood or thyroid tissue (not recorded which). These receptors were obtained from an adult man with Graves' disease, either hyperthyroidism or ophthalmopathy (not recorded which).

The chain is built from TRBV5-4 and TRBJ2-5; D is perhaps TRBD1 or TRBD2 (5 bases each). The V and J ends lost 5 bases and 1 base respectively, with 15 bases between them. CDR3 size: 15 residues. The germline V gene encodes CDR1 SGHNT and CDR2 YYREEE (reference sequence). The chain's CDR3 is CASRHSGTLQETQYF. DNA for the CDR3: TGTGCCAGCAGGCACTCCGGGACCCTCCAAGAGACCCAGTACTTC.

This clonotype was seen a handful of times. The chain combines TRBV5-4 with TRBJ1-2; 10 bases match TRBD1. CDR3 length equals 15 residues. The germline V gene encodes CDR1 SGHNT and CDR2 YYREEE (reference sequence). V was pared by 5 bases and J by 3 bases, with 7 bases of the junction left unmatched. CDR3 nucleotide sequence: TGTGCCAGCAGAAATCCGGACAGGGGGGACTATGGCTACACCTTC. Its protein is CASRNPDRGDYGYTF.

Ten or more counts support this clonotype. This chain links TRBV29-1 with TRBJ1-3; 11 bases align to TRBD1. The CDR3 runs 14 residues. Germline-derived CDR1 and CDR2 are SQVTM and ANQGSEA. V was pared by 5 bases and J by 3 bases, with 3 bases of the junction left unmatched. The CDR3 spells CSVWTGGDGNTIYF. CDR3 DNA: TGCAGCGTTTGGACAGGGGGCGATGGAAACACCATATATTTT.

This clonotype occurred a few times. The chain's CDR3 is CASRATGQWAQHF. In DNA form, the CDR3 reads TGTGCCAGCAGAGCTACAGGGCAATGGGCCCAGCATTTT. The chain uses TRBV24-1 and TRBJ1-5; D might be TRBD1 (6 bases). CDR3 length: 13 amino acids. Trimming shortened V by 11 bases and J by 11 bases, and 21 bases separated the two germline ends. The germline CDR1 and CDR2 sequences are KGHDR and SFDVKD.

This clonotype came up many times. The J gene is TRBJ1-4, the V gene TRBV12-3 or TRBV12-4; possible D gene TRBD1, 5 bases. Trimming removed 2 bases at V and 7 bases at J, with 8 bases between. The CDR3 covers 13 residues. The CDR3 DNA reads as TGTGCCAGCAGTTTACAGGGTCTTGAAAAACTGTTTTTT. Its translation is CASSLQGLEKLFF.

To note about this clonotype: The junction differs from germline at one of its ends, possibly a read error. The CDR3 region is CATSGETAGETQYF. The CDR3 nucleotides are TGTGCCACCAGCGGAGAGACAGCGGGGGAGACCCAGTACTTC. V gene TRBV15 combines with J gene TRBJ2-5; 7 bases are shared with TRBD2. Germline CDR1 reads LNHNV; CDR2 reads YYDKDF (reference sequence). The length of the CDR3 is 14 residues.

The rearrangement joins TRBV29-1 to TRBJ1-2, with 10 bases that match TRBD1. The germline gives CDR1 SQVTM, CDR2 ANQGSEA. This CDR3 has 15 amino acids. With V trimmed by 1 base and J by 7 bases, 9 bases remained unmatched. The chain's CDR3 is CSVEGPGTGALGYTF. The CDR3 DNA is TGCAGCGTTGAAGGGCCCGGGACAGGGGCGCTTGGCTACACCTTC.

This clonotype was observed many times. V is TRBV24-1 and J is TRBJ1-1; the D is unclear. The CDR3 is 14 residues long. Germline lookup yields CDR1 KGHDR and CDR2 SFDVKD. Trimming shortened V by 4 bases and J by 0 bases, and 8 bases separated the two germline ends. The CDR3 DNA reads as TGTGCCACCAGTGACGGTTCTATGAACACTGAAGCTTTCTTT. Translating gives CATSDGSMNTEAFF.

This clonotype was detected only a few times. CDR3 nucleotides: TGCAGTGCTAGAGTACAAACAGGGGGCGACGAGCAGTACTTC. The encoded protein is CSARVQTGGDEQYF. The genes are TRBV20-1 and TRBJ2-7; 9 bases fit TRBD1. After removal of 1 base from V and 5 bases from J, the junction contained 6 bases not matched to a gene. Germline CDR1 reads DFQATT; CDR2 reads SNEGSKA (reference sequence). The CDR3 contains 14 residues.